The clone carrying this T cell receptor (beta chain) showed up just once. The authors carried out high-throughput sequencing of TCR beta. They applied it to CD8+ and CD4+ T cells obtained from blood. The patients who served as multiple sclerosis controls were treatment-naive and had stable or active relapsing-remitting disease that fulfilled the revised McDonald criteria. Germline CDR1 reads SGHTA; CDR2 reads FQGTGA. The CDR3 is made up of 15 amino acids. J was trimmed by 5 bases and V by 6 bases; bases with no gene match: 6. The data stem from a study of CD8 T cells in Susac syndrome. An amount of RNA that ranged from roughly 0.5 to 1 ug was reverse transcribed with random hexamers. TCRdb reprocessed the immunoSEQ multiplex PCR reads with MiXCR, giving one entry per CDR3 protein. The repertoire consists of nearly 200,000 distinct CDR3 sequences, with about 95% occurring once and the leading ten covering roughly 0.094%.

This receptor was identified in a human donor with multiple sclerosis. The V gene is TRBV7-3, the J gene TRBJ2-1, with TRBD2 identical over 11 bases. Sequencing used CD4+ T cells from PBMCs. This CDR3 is CASSSRLAGNNEQFF. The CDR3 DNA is TGTGCCAGCAGTTCTAGACTAGCGGGAAACAATGAGCAGTTCTTC.